This paragraph covers one T cell receptor (beta chain) sequence. The antigen remains unidentified. One end of the junction is discordant with germline, which a read error may explain. The data were obtained in a study of tumor-infiltrating lymphocytes in primary liver carcinoma. Study-level information: The neoplasms were of stage T1-T3 N0M0, with dimensions of about 4.2 to 11 cm across. The study obtained roughly 3.5 to 7.5 million productive TCRbeta reads per sample, similar across tissue types.

The CDR3 extends over 13 amino acids. Germline CDR1 is SGHAT and CDR2 is FQNNGV. TCR beta cDNA was reverse-transcribed from about 550 ng of total RNA. The reaction used a constant-region primer and ProtoScript II reverse transcriptase. Library construction for TCR beta comprised three nested multiplex PCR rounds performed with slightly modified ARM-PCR. Both of the initial two PCR rounds ran for around 9 cycles and employed TRBV1-TRBV30 forward primers alongside a C-beta reverse primer. One entry per CDR3 protein results from TCRdb running MiXCR on the multiplex PCR reads. Of about 33,000 distinct CDR3 sequences detected, 76% appear once; the ten largest clones hold about 35%. Overall study findings and caveats: Pairs of tumor regions overlapped more than tumor-adjacent and tumor-blood pairs did.

The study co-extracted DNA and RNA from 20-30 mg of unsorted bulk tissue. Every tumor sample had over 85% viable tumor cells. The rearrangement links TRBV11-2 to TRBJ2-7; tentative D call: TRBD2 (6 bases). Sequencing was performed on liver tumor tissue from sampling region 5. Subset described: tumor region T5, tumor centre. The clonotype was recovered from a man between 40 and 49 years old with primary liver carcinoma and hepatitis B virus infection. The CDR3 protein is CASSLGGMGEKYF. For the CDR3, the DNA is TGTGCCAGCAGCTTAGGCGGGATGGGCGAGAAGTACTTC.